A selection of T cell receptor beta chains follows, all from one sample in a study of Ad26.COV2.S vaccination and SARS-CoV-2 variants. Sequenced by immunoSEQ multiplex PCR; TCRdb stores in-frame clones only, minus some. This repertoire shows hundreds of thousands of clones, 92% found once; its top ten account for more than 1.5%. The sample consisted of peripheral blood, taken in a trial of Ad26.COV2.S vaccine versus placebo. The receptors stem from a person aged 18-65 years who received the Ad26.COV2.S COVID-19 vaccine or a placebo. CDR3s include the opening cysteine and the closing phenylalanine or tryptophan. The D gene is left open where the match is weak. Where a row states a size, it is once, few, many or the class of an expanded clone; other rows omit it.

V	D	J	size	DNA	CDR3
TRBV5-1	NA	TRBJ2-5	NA	TGCGCCAGCAGCTACGGGGAAACGGAGACCCAGTACTTC	CASSYGETETQYF
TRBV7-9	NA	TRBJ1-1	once	TGTGCCAGCAGCTCTACCGGGAACACTGAAGCTTTCTTT	CASSSTGNTEAFF
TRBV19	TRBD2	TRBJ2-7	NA	TGTGCCAGTAGCCAGGATACTCTTAGCGGGGGAGCCTACGAGCAGTACTTC	CASSQDTLSGGAYEQYF
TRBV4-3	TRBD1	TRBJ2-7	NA	TGCGCCAGCAGCCCGGACAGGGGGTTATACGAGCAGTACTTC	CASSPDRGLYEQYF
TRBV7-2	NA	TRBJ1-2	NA	TGTGCCAGCAGCCGGCAGAGGTGGGGGTCACCTAACTATGGCTACACCTTC	CASSRQRWGSPNYGYTF
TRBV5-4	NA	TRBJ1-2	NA	TGTGCCAGCAGCTTGGAGGGACGGAACTATGGCTACACCTTC	CASSLEGRNYGYTF
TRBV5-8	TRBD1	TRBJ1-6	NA	TGTGCCAGCCGAGACAGGGGACCTCCCAGCTCCTATAATTCACCCCTCCACTTT	CASRDRGPPSSYNSPLHF
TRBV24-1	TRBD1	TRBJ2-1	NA	TGTGCCACCAGTGATTTGCAGGGGGATGAGCAGTTCTTC	CATSDLQGDEQFF
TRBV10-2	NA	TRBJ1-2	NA	TGCGCCAGCAGTGAAACAGGGAGGGATGGCTACACCTTC	CASSETGRDGYTF
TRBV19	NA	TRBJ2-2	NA	TGTGCCAGTAGTATGTGGCAGACGAACACCGGGGAGCTGTTTTTT	CASSMWQTNTGELFF
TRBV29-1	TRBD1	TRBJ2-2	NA	TGCAGCGTTGAGGGGGACAGGGCTGGCGGGGAGCTGTTTTTT	CSVEGDRAGGELFF
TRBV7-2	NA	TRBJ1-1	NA	TGTGCCAGCAGCTTAGTTCGGGACACTGAAGCTTTCTTT	CASSLVRDTEAFF
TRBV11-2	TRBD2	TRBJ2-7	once	TGTGCCAGCAGCTTCAGCGGGGGGGCCACCTACGAGCAGTACTTC	CASSFSGGATYEQYF
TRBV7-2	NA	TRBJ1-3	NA	TGTGCCAGCAGCTTAGTTTCCGGGGGCGACTCTGGAAACACCATATATTTT	CASSLVSGGDSGNTIYF
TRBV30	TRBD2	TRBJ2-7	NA	TGTGCCTGGACCGATCAGGGACTAGCGGGGGGAATTGCCACCTACGAGCAGTACTTC	CAWTDQGLAGGIATYEQYF
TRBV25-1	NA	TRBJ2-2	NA	TGTGCCAGCAGTGAGGGGACTTTTTGGAACACCGGGGAGCTGTTTTTT	CASSEGTFWNTGELFF
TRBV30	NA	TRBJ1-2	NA	TGTGCCTGGACCAACACAGGGTTAGACTATGGCTACACCTTC	CAWTNTGLDYGYTF
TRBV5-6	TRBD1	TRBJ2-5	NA	TGTGCCAGCAGCCCCATTGACAGGGGGTTGGTAGGAGAGACCCAGTACTTC	CASSPIDRGLVGETQYF
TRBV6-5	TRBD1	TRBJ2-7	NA	TGTGCCAGCACGAGTACCGGGACAGGGGAGTACGAGCAGTACTTC	CASTSTGTGEYEQYF
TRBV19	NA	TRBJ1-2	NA	TGTGCCAGTAGCGCCACAGTGCTCTACTATGGCTACACCTTC	CASSATVLYYGYTF
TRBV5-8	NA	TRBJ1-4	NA	TGTGCCAGCAGCCTGACAGGCGCGGGAGAAAAACTGTTTTTT	CASSLTGAGEKLFF
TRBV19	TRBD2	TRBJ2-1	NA	TGTGCCAGTAGTATCCTCGGGGGGGCCCGAATTTTGAATGAGCAGTTCTTC	CASSILGGARILNEQFF
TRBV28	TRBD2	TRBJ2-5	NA	TGTGCCAGCATCTCTTTATCCGGGGGGACCCAAGAGACCCAGTACTTC	CASISLSGGTQETQYF
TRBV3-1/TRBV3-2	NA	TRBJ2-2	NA	TGTGCCAGCAGCCAAGATCCCCACGGACGGTACGGGGAGCTGTTTTTT	CASSQDPHGRYGELFF
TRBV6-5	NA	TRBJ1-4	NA	TGTGCCAGCAGTCCCCTCCTAAATGAAAAACTGTTTTTT	CASSPLLNEKLFF
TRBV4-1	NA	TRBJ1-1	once	TGCGCCAGCAGCCAAAAGACCCTGGGGTATACGCCGAACACTGAAGCTTTCTTT	CASSQKTLGYTPNTEAFF
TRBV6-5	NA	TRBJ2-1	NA	TGTGCCAGCAGTTACTCGAGGGGGGGCCACAATGAGCAGTTCTTC	CASSYSRGGHNEQFF
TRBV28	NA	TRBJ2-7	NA	TGTGCCAGCAGACCACGGGGGCAAGGGGCGTTCTACGAGCAGTACTTC	CASRPRGQGAFYEQYF
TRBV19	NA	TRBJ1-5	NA	TGTGCCAGTAGTATTTATGGGGCCCTTGACCAGCCCCAGCATTTT	CASSIYGALDQPQHF
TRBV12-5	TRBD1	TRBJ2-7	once	TGTGCTAGTGGCCGTGCCTCAGGGGGCGGCTACGAGCAGTACTTC	CASGRASGGGYEQYF
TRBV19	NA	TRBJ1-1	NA	TGTGCCAGTAGTATATTCCAGAACTTGAACACTGAAGCTTTCTTT	CASSIFQNLNTEAFF
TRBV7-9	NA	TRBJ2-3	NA	TGTGCCAGCAGCTTAGGTTCTATCTCGGAGACAGATACGCAGTATTTT	CASSLGSISETDTQYF
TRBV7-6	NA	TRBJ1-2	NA	TGTGCCAGCGCCCGGATCGGGGAAAGTGGCTACACCTTC	CASARIGESGYTF